This T cell receptor (beta chain) was observed in a study of blood T cell repertoires in COVID-19. Study as a whole: Collection of acute and convalescent COVID-19 samples took place in the United States, Italy and Spain. Sources were T cells, B-cell-depleted T cells, or PBMCs; the material itself was cDNA or gDNA.

Enrolment of Seattle patients took place during active infection, and they were followed longitudinally. Germline V lookup: CDR1 DFQATT, CDR2 SNEGSKA (reference sequence). The CDR3 loop spans 16 amino acids. J lost 3 bases, V lost 3 bases, and 11 bases had no gene match. In this sample, this clone turned up once. Original processing notes: Reference gene primer amplification gave nucleated cell count estimates. Clones were read by immunoSEQ multiplex PCR, and TCRdb kept only the in-frame ones, dropping some. The V and J calls and the clone size are those of that table, but D and trimming were determined from the DNA. The sample carries about 170,000 clones, 85% recorded once.

V and J are TRBV20-1 and TRBJ2-1, with 7 bases matching TRBD1. This sequence was found in a woman of 80 years or more with COVID-19, enrolled during active disease. Material: peripheral blood. CDR3: CSASSAGGASYNEQFF. The CDR3 nucleotides read TGCAGTGCTAGTTCGGCAGGGGGAGCGAGCTACAATGAGCAGTTCTTC.